Each of the 10 T cell receptor beta chains below was sequenced from the same sample in a study of blood T cell repertoires in COVID-19 (dated by TCRdb to the early 2020s). Library preparation employed the immunoSEQ multiplex PCR assay. Imported from immuneACCESS, the table was reduced by TCRdb to in-frame sequences with V and J called. These copies leave out some clones; in studies compared against another copy, an unresolved V gene accounts for under half, and the cause of the remainder is not known. The sample table shows roughly 300,000 clones, and about 92% are seen once. The ten largest clones add up to approximately 18% of the sample. Sequencing was carried out using PBMCs or T cells enriched from blood (not recorded which). These receptors were taken from a woman aged 25 to 39 who had recovered from COVID-19.

The V call is TRBV18, the J call TRBJ1-1, with D hard to call. V lost 2 bases to trimming and J lost 3 bases, with 10 bases between them. Germline V lookup: CDR1 KGHSH, CDR2 LQKENI. The CDR3 spans 14 residues. CDR3 bases: TGTGCCAGCTCACCAGGGCAGGACTACACTGAAGCTTTCTTT. Amino acid sequence: CASSPGQDYTEAFF.

The chain uses TRBV7-2 and TRBJ1-2; 7 nucleotides match TRBD1. CDR3 length equals 16 residues. Germline V gene sequence: CDR1 SGHTA, CDR2 FQGNSA. The J segment lost 8 bases and the V segment lost 0 bases, leaving 12 bases of the junction unmatched. CDR3 in amino acids: CASSLAGGAFRWGYTF. CDR3 nucleotide sequence: TGTGCCAGCAGCTTAGCAGGGGGCGCCTTTAGGTGGGGCTACACCTTC.

The gene calls are TRBV5-6 and TRBJ2-2, with D possibly TRBD1 on 6 matching bases. Trimming cost V 4 bases and J 4 bases, with 17 bases left between them. CDR3 size: 16 residues. In germline, CDR1 is SGHDT, CDR2 YYEEEE. The CDR3 loop is CASSHTGTRGTGELFF. The CDR3 nucleotides read TGTGCCAGCAGCCACACCGGGACCAGGGGCACCGGGGAGCTGTTTTTT.

The V call is TRBV12-3 or TRBV12-4, the J call TRBJ2-7, with D unclear. This CDR3 comprises 12 residues. V was trimmed by 3 bases and J by 6 bases, leaving 9 bases between them. As DNA, the CDR3 is TGTGCCAGCAGTTTCAGTTTTTCCGAGCAGTACTTC. The encoded protein is CASSFSFSEQYF.

This rearrangement joins TRBV28 to TRBJ2-3; D is unclear. The CDR3 spans 13 residues. The germline gives CDR1 MDHEN, CDR2 SYDVKM. V was shortened by 5 bases and J by 0 bases, with 6 bases between the two germline ends. CDR3 nucleotides: TGTGCCAGCAGTCCCCCTAGCACAGATACGCAGTATTTT. Translated, it gives CASSPPSTDTQYF.

The genes are TRBV9 and TRBJ2-3; TRBD1 is a possible D gene (6 bases). Germline V CDR1 and CDR2: SGDLS, YYNGEE. V was clipped by 0 bases and J by 3 bases, with 17 bases between them. This CDR3 has 17 residues. The CDR3 reads CASSVATQGTQTDTQYF. The CDR3 nucleotides are TGTGCCAGCAGCGTAGCTACCCAGGGGACACAGACAGATACGCAGTATTTT.

The DNA for the CDR3 is TGTGCCACCAGCAGAGGGGCGACGTCTAGCACAGATACGCAGTATTTT. This encodes CATSRGATSSTDTQYF. J is TRBJ2-3 and V is TRBV15; D uncertain. V was clipped by 1 base and J by 0 bases, with 11 bases between them. The germline V gene has CDR1 LNHNV and CDR2 YYDKDF (reference sequence). The CDR3 loop spans 16 amino acids.

This clone showed up just a few times. This chain uses TRBV7-3 with TRBJ2-2; 7 bases are shared with TRBD2. The germline gives CDR1 SGHTA, CDR2 FQGTGA. The CDR3 is 17 amino acids. The trim removed 1 base at V and 0 bases at J, leaving 5 bases unmatched. The CDR3, as DNA: TGTGCCAGCAGCTTAATGGCTAGCGGAACGAACACCGGGGAGCTGTTTTTT. Encoded protein: CASSLMASGTNTGELFF.

CDR3 region: CASSLGGTVRYEQYF. CDR3 nucleotides: TGTGCCAGCAGCTTGGGTGGGACTGTCCGCTACGAGCAGTACTTC. The V call is TRBV5-6, the J call TRBJ2-7; weak D call: TRBD2 (6 bases). The CDR3 length is 15 residues. Looked up from germline, CDR1 is SGHDT and CDR2 is YYEEEE. Between the trimmed V and J ends, which lost 0 bases and 3 bases, there was a span of 13 bases.

J is TRBJ2-7 and V is TRBV19; D remains ambiguous. The ends were cut back, 7 bases at V and 8 bases at J, with 18 bases in the middle. There are 13 residues in the CDR3. CDR1 is LNHDA, CDR2 SQIVND, per germline (reference sequence). The CDR3: CASNKFSGSQQYF. Here the CDR3 DNA reads TGTGCCAGTAACAAATTCTCAGGTTCTCAGCAGTACTTC. Full variable domain (outside the CDR3, taken from reference TRBV19 and TRBJ2-7): DGGITQSPKYLFRKEGQNVTLSCEQNLNHDAMYWYRQDPGQGLRLIYYSQIVNDFQKGDIAEGYSVSREKKESFPLTVTSAQKNPTAFYLCASNKFSGSQQYFGPGTRLTVT.